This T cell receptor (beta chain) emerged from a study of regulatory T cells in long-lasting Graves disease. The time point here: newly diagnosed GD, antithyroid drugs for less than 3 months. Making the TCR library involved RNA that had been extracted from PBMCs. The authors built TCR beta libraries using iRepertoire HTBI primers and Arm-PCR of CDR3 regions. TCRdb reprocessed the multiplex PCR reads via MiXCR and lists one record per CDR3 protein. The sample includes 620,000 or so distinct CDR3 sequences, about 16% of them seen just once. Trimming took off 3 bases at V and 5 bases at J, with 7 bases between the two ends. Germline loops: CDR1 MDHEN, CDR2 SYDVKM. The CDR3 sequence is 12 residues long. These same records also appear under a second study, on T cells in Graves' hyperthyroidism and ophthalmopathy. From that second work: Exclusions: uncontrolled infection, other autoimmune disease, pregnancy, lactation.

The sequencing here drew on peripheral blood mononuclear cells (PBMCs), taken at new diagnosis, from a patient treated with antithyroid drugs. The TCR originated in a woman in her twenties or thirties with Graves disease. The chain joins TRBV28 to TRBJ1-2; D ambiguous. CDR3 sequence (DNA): TGTGCCAGCAGTTTCCAGACTTATGGCTACACCTTC. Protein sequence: CASSFQTYGYTF.